These 30 T cell receptor beta chains were all obtained from the same sample, sequenced in a study of T cell changes during pregnancy in multiple sclerosis. Libraries were prepared by immunoSEQ multiplex PCR; TCRdb keeps only in-frame clonotypes and omits some of them. Found here are 25,000 to 30,000 clones, approximately 90% of them singletons; the top ten hold 6.5% to 7.5%. The sequencing used CD8+ T cells from peripheral blood mononuclear cells, collected after pregnancy. The receptors stem from a female donor with multiple sclerosis, enrolled in a pregnancy study.

As to this clone: The germline gene is not matched at one end of the junction; a read error may be the cause. The chain is built from TRBV7-2 and TRBJ2-1, with 16 bases fitting TRBD2. The CDR3 runs to 15 residues. Germline V lookup: CDR1 SGHTA, CDR2 FQGNSA. CDR3 in amino acids: CASSPGLAGGGGAVF. Written as DNA, the CDR3 is TGTGCCAGCAGTCCGGGACTAGCGGGAGGGGGAGGTGCAGTCTTC.

V is TRBV6-6 and J is TRBJ2-7, with D unresolved. Per germline, CDR1 MNHNY and CDR2 SVGAGI (reference sequence). Trimming shortened V by 0 bases and J by 2 bases, and 11 bases separated the two germline ends. This CDR3 comprises 15 residues. CDR3 sequence (DNA): TGTGCCAGCAGTTACTCGATACCAGGCGCCTACGAGCAGTACTTC. This gives the protein CASSYSIPGAYEQYF.

CDR3 in DNA: TGCGCCAGCAGCCAAGATCAGCTAGCCTGGTCCACCGGGGAGCTGTTTTTT. It codes for CASSQDQLAWSTGELFF. The chain employs TRBV4-3 and TRBJ2-2; maybe TRBD2 (5 bases). The length of the CDR3 is 17 residues. Between the trimmed V and J ends, which lost 0 bases and 4 bases, there was a span of 15 bases. Germline CDR1 is LGHNA and CDR2 is YSLEER.

This clone was observed a handful of times. The chain links TRBV13 to TRBJ2-2, with 9 bases fitting TRBD2. The germline V gene encodes CDR1 PRHDT and CDR2 FYEKMQ (reference sequence). The ends lost 5 bases at V and 6 bases at J; junction bases unmatched: 19. This CDR3 contains 19 residues. CDR3 amino acids: CASSPLFGPGLAVSGELFF. CDR3 nucleotide sequence: TGTGCCAGCAGCCCTCTTTTTGGCCCGGGACTAGCCGTGTCCGGGGAGCTGTTTTTT.

This chain links TRBV19 with TRBJ1-1; TRBD1 might be the D (6 bases). V shed 1 base and J shed 1 base, with 10 bases lying between them. The CDR3 is made up of 15 amino acids. Per germline, CDR1 LNHDA and CDR2 SQIVND (reference sequence). The CDR3 protein is CASSIGAGANTEAFF. As DNA, the CDR3 is TGTGCCAGTAGTATAGGGGCAGGGGCGAACACTGAAGCTTTCTTT.

The chain's CDR3 is CASSLDRRTEAFF. DNA of the CDR3: TGTGCCAGCAGCTTAGACCGGCGGACTGAAGCTTTCTTT. This chain connects TRBV7-6 to TRBJ1-1; D remains ambiguous. The CDR3 consists of 13 residues. Per germline, CDR1 SGHVS and CDR2 FNYEAQ. Trimming stripped 1 base from V and 5 bases from J, with 8 bases between.

V is TRBV28 and J is TRBJ2-1; maybe TRBD2 (6 bases). The V end lost 8 bases, the J end lost 4 bases, and 18 bases lay between the germline ends. The CDR3 sequence is 15 residues long. The germline V gene has CDR1 MDHEN and CDR2 SYDVKM. The CDR3 region is CASGTGLEGYNEQFF. CDR3 nucleotide sequence: TGTGCCAGCGGGACGGGACTCGAAGGATACAATGAGCAGTTCTTC.

V gene TRBV19 combines with J gene TRBJ1-2; possibly TRBD1 for D (6 bases). Deletions cut 7 bases from V and 6 bases from J, with 12 bases between. Per the germline V gene, CDR1 is LNHDA and CDR2 is SQIVND (reference sequence). CDR3 length: 12 amino acids. CDR3 in DNA: TGTGCCAGTAATCAACCAGGGGATGGCTACACCTTC. Translated, it gives CASNQPGDGYTF. Full variable domain (outside the CDR3, taken from reference TRBV19 and TRBJ1-2): DGGITQSPKYLFRKEGQNVTLSCEQNLNHDAMYWYRQDPGQGLRLIYYSQIVNDFQKGDIAEGYSVSREKKESFPLTVTSAQKNPTAFYLCASNQPGDGYTFGSGTRLTVV.

This chain joins TRBV2 and TRBJ2-1; 14 bases line up with TRBD2. This CDR3 contains 18 residues. The germline gives CDR1 SNHLY, CDR2 FYNNEI. Trimming at V came to 6 bases and at J to 7 bases, leaving 14 bases not matched to a gene. The CDR3 nucleotides read TGTGCCAGCAGCCACCCGGGACTAGCGGGAGTTTCGTGGAATGAGCAGTTCTTC. It encodes CASSHPGLAGVSWNEQFF. Combining the CDR3 with reference TRBV2 and TRBJ2-1 gives the whole variable domain EPEVTQTPSHQVTQMGQEVILRCVPISNHLYFYWYRQILGQKVEFLVSFYNNEISEKSEIFDDQFSVERPDGSNFTLKIRSTKLEDSAMYFCASSHPGLAGVSWNEQFFGPGTRLTVL.

In its sample, this clone was seen once. The CDR3 coding sequence is TGCGCCAGCAGCCAAGAAAGACTACAAGAGACCCAGTACTTC. Translated: CASSQERLQETQYF. The rearrangement joins TRBV4-3 to TRBJ2-5, with D maybe TRBD2 (5 bases). This CDR3 is built from 14 residues. The germline V gene encodes CDR1 LGHNA and CDR2 YSLEER. V lost 0 bases and J lost 2, with 7 bases in between.

This sequence joins TRBV27 and TRBJ2-5, with a weak D call TRBD1 (5 bases). The germline V and J ends were trimmed by 3 bases and 4 bases, with 12 bases remaining between them. The CDR3 spans 14 residues. Germline V CDR1 and CDR2: MNHEY, SMNVEV (reference sequence). CDR3 amino acids: CASSFQQEGETQYF. CDR3 bases: TGTGCCAGCAGTTTTCAACAGGAAGGAGAGACCCAGTACTTC.

V and J are TRBV5-1 and TRBJ2-5; D gene unclear. This CDR3 contains 13 residues. V lost 3 bases, J lost 1 base, and 7 bases lay in between. In germline, CDR1 is SGHRS, CDR2 YFSETQ. This chain's CDR3 is CASSSYTQETQYF. Here the CDR3 DNA reads TGCGCCAGCAGCTCCTATACCCAAGAGACCCAGTACTTC.

The chain employs TRBV4-3 and TRBJ2-2, with 9 bases lining up with TRBD2. This CDR3 contains 17 residues. J gave up 4 bases and V 4 bases, and 10 bases lay outside the gene matches. Germline V gene data show CDR1 as LGHNA and CDR2 as YSLEER. The CDR3 is CASSPTLAGVVTGELFF. The CDR3 DNA reads as TGCGCCAGCAGCCCGACGTTAGCGGGAGTTGTCACCGGGGAGCTGTTTTTT.

This sequence joins TRBV28 and TRBJ2-7; D might be TRBD1 (6 bases). Germline values: CDR1 MDHEN, CDR2 SYDVKM. This CDR3 is built from 13 residues. Trimming removed 6 bases at V and 5 bases at J, with 14 bases between. In nucleotides, the CDR3 is TGTGCCAGCAGGGGGGCGGGTGTCCACGAGCAGTACTTC. Residues: CASRGAGVHEQYF.

The V call is TRBV9, the J call TRBJ1-3; perhaps TRBD1 as D (5 bases). The CDR3 spans 15 residues. Trimming left V 2 bases short and J 6 bases short, with 15 bases between. Germline V CDR1 and CDR2: SGDLS, YYNGEE. DNA of the CDR3: TGTGCCAGCAGCGTCACAGGTCCCCTTGAAAACACCATATATTTT. Translating it yields CASSVTGPLENTIYF. The variable domain in full, completed from reference TRBV9 and TRBJ1-3, reads DSGVTQTPKHLITATGQRVTLRCSPRSGDLSVYWYQQSLDQGLQFLIQYYNGEERAKGNILERFSAQQFPDLHSELNLSSLELGDSALYFCASSVTGPLENTIYFGEGSWLTVV.

V gene TRBV4-2 combines with J gene TRBJ2-3, with 8 positions matching TRBD2. The CDR3 length is 16 residues. V gave up 0 bases and J gave up 3 bases; unmatched junction bases: 5. Looked up from germline, CDR1 is LGHNA and CDR2 is YNFKEQ. CDR3 amino acids: CASSQDAAGETDTQYF. The CDR3 coding sequence is TGTGCCAGCAGCCAAGATGCAGCGGGAGAGACAGATACGCAGTATTTT.

The gene calls are TRBV7-9 and TRBJ1-1; unclear D gene. This CDR3 comprises 17 residues. V was shortened by 4 bases and J by 4 bases, with 22 bases between the two germline ends. CDR1 is SEHNR, CDR2 FQNEAQ, per germline (reference sequence). CDR3 coding DNA: TGTGCCAGCAGCTCCGCACTCCTTGATTATACGGGCACTGAAGCTTTCTTT. It is translated as CASSSALLDYTGTEAFF.

The CDR3 nucleotides read TGTGCCAGCAGCGAGCAGGACAGGACAGATACGCAGTATTTT. It specifies CASSEQDRTDTQYF. The chain employs TRBV9 and TRBJ2-3; 7 nucleotides line up with TRBD1. CDR3 length: 14 residues. Germline V gene sequence: CDR1 SGDLS, CDR2 YYNGEE. V lost 3 bases and J lost 3; bases outside the gene matches: 4.

The gene calls are TRBV27 and TRBJ2-3; TRBD2 matches at 9 bases. In germline, CDR1 is MNHEY, CDR2 SMNVEV (reference sequence). This CDR3 is 16 amino acids long. The V segment lost 5 bases and the J segment 3 bases; nucleotides outside the gene matches: 9. The CDR3 loop is CASSTVAGAGTDTQYF. CDR3 DNA: TGTGCCAGCAGTACCGTAGCGGGAGCAGGTACAGATACGCAGTATTTT.

The genes are TRBV28 and TRBJ2-3, with D tentatively TRBD2 (5 bases). The ends were cut back, 6 bases at V and 6 bases at J, with 28 bases in the middle. The CDR3 covers 18 residues. Germline lookup yields CDR1 MDHEN and CDR2 SYDVKM. CDR3 residues: CASSLIRPPVEARDTQYF. The CDR3 DNA reads as TGTGCCAGCAGCCTGATTCGTCCCCCGGTGGAGGCCCGCGATACGCAGTATTTT.

V is TRBV19 and J is TRBJ2-7; unclear D gene. Germline CDR1 reads LNHDA; CDR2 reads SQIVND (reference sequence). This CDR3 has 14 residues. The V end lost 5 bases, the J end lost 0 bases, and 11 bases lay between the germline ends. CDR3 in DNA: TGTGCCAGTAGTGCGAGGATGAGCTCCTACGAGCAGTACTTC. As protein: CASSARMSSYEQYF.

Only one count was recorded for this clone. The chain combines TRBV7-2 with TRBJ2-7, with 8 bases fitting TRBD2. Trimming removed 7 bases from V and 7 bases from J; junction bases left unmatched: 6. Germline CDR1 reads SGHTA; CDR2 reads FQGNSA. CDR3 size: 12 residues. The CDR3 is CASTPGGREQYF. The CDR3 DNA follows: TGTGCCAGCACCCCGGGGGGGAGGGAGCAGTACTTC. The variable domain in full, with the rest retrieved from reference TRBV7-2 and TRBJ2-7, is GAGVSQSPSNKVTEKGKDVELRCDPISGHTALYWYRQSLGQGLEFLIYFQGNSAPDKSGLPSDRFSAERTGGSVSTLTIQRTQQEDSAVYLCASTPGGREQYFGPGTRLTVT.

This chain uses TRBV6-1 with TRBJ2-7, with 7 bases lining up with TRBD2. Trimming took 5 bases from V and 3 from J; bases not matched to a gene: 10. This CDR3 region has 15 residues. The germline gives CDR1 MNHNS, CDR2 SASEGT. CDR3 amino acids: CASSSRGGAGYEQYF. The CDR3 DNA follows: TGTGCCAGCAGTTCCCGGGGAGGGGCGGGCTACGAGCAGTACTTC.

The chain combines TRBV4-3 with TRBJ1-2; the D is unclear. This CDR3 contains 15 residues. V gave up 0 bases and J gave up 1 base, with 9 bases separating them. The germline V gene encodes CDR1 LGHNA and CDR2 YSLEER. The CDR3 DNA reads TGCGCCAGCAGCCAAGATCGATCACTTAACTATGGCTACACCTTC. Translating gives CASSQDRSLNYGYTF.

This clone was observed many times. Other DNA sequences in the sample encode the same CDR3. The chain carries TRBV6-4 and TRBJ2-1; 8 bases agree with TRBD2. V lost 0 bases to trimming and J lost 6 bases; unmatched junction nucleotides: 4. The CDR3 is 15 residues long. CDR1 and CDR2 from the germline V gene are MRHNA and SNTAGT. The CDR3 coding sequence is TGTGCCAGCAGTGACTCGACCAGCGGGAGCAATGAGCAGTTCTTC. It encodes CASSDSTSGSNEQFF.

The chain uses TRBV19 and TRBJ2-6, with D possibly being TRBD1 (5 bases). The ends were cut back, 8 bases at V and 6 bases at J, with 17 bases in the middle. This CDR3 comprises 15 residues. CDR1 and CDR2 (germline): LNHDA, SQIVND (reference sequence). DNA of the CDR3: TGTGCCAGTCAGAAGAAGGGGCCCATGGCCAACGTCCTGACTTTC. Residues: CASQKKGPMANVLTF.

The chain is built from TRBV7-2 and TRBJ2-5, with 9 bases lining up with TRBD2. Germline V gives CDR1 SGHTA, CDR2 FQGNSA. V lost 1 base to trimming and J lost 5 bases; unmatched junction nucleotides: 5. The CDR3 is made up of 15 amino acids. In DNA, the CDR3 is TGTGCCAGCAGCTTAGGTAGCGGGAGTACGGAGACCCAGTACTTC. Protein product: CASSLGSGSTETQYF.

The J gene is TRBJ2-3, the V gene TRBV6-4; TRBD2 aligns across 13 bases. CDR3 length equals 15 residues. Trimming took 6 bases from V and 5 from J; bases not matched to a gene: 5. From germline, CDR1 is MRHNA and CDR2 SNTAGT. The CDR3 bases are TGTGCCAGCAGCCGGACTAGCGGGAGTGTAGATACGCAGTATTTT. Protein product: CASSRTSGSVDTQYF.

The CDR3 is CASSVEDRDFTEAFF. DNA for the CDR3: TGTGCCAGCAGCGTAGAGGACAGGGACTTCACTGAAGCTTTCTTT. The genes are TRBV9 and TRBJ1-1, with TRBD1 matching 8 bases. The V segment lost 0 bases and the J segment 4 bases; nucleotides outside the gene matches: 5. This CDR3 spans 15 amino acids. Per germline, CDR1 SGDLS and CDR2 YYNGEE.

V is TRBV7-8 and J is TRBJ2-3, with TRBD2 matching 7 bases. In germline, CDR1 is SGHVS, CDR2 FQNEAQ. The CDR3 is 16 residues long. V shed 5 bases and J 1 base; nucleotides not matched to a gene: 9. In nucleotides, the CDR3 is TGTGCCAGCAGCCCCTCTAGCGGAGGTGGCACAGATACGCAGTATTTT. It is translated as CASSPSSGGGTDTQYF.